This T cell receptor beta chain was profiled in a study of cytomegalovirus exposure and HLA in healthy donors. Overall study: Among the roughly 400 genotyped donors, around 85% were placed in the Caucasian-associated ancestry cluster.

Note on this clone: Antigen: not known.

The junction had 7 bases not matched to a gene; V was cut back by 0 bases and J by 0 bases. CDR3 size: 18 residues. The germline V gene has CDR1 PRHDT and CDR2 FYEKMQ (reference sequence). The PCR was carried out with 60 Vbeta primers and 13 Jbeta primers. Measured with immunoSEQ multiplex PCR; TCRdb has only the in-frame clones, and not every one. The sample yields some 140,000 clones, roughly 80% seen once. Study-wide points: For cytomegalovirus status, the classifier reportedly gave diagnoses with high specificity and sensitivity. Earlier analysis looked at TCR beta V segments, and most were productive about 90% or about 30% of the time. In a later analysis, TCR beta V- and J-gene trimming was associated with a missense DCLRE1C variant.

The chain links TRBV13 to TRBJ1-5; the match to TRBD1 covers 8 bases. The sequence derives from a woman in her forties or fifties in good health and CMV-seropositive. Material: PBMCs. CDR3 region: CASSLGTGGIYSNQPQHF. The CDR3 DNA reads TGTGCCAGCAGCTTAGGAACAGGGGGAATCTATAGCAATCAGCCCCAGCATTTT.